This TCR beta chain stems from a study of blood T cells in healthy people across ages. In germline, CDR1 is MGHRA, CDR2 YSYEKL. V was trimmed by 1 base and J by 2 bases, leaving 12 bases between them. CDR3 size: 15 residues. The use of a sample-barcoded 5' primer and a J-beta primer mix characterized a second PCR of about 6 to 11 cycles. TCRdb re-called the 5' RACE reads with MiXCR, one entry per CDR3 protein. The sample holds hundreds of thousands of distinct CDR3 sequences, 58% seen once. The sample comprised blood. This TCR derives from a man in his 60s in good health. This chain connects TRBV4-1 to TRBJ2-7; a possible D gene is TRBD1 (5 bases). DNA of the CDR3: TGCGCCAGCAGCCAAGGACAGCAAGTTGCCTACGAGCAGTACTTC. It encodes CASSQGQQVAYEQYF.